This T cell receptor (beta chain) stems from a study of blood T cell repertoires in COVID-19. As for the study in general: From the United States, Italy and Spain came samples of acute and convalescent COVID-19.

Original handling: Estimation of nucleated cell counts relied on the amplification of reference gene primers. The data were produced by immunoSEQ multiplex PCR, yet TCRdb's version contains in-frame clones alone and is incomplete. Clonal size and the V and J genes are those of that table, whereas D and trimming came from the DNA. This sample carries 75,000 to 85,000 clones, 80% to 90% of them seen once, and the ten largest clones take 5% to 6.5%. The J segment lost 2 bases and the V segment lost 1 base, leaving 5 bases of the junction unmatched. The CDR3 has 16 amino acids. Looked up from germline, CDR1 is SGHDN and CDR2 is FVKESK.

The genes are TRBV14 and TRBJ2-3; 8 nucleotides agree with TRBD1. This clonotype was obtained from a man in his fifties or sixties with active COVID-19. Source material: peripheral blood. In nucleotides, the CDR3 is TGTGCCAGCAGCCAAGGGGGACAGGCGAACACAGATACGCAGTATTTT. Residues: CASSQGGQANTDTQYF. Drawing the rest from reference TRBV14 and TRBJ2-3, the complete variable domain is EAGVTQFPSHSVIEKGQTVTLRCDPISGHDNLYWYRRVMGKEIKFLLHFVKESKQDESGMPNNRFLAERTGGTYSTLKVQPAELEDSGVYFCASSQGGQANTDTQYFGPGTRLTVL.